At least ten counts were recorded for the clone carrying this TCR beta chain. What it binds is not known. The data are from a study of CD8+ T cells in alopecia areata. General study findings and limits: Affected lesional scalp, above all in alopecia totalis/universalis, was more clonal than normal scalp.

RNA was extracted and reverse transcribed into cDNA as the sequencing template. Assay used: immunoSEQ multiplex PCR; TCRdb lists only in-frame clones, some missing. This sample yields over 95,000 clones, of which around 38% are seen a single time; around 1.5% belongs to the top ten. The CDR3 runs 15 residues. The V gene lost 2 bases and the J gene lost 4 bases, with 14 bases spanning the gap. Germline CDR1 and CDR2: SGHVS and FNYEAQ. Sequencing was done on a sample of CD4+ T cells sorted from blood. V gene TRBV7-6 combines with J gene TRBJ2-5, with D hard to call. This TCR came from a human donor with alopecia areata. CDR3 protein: CASSLSSRDGETQYF. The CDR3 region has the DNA TGTGCCAGCAGCTTATCTTCTCGAGATGGAGAGACCCAGTACTTC.